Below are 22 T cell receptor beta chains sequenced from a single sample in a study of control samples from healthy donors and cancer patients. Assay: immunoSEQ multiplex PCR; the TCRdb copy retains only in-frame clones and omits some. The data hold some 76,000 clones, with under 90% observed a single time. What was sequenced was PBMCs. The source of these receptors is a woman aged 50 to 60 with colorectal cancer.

The CDR3 DNA follows: TGCGCCAGCAGCTTGGCGTGGGGGGGTCTAGCCAAAAACATTCAGTACTTC. Its protein is CASSLAWGGLAKNIQYF. The rearrangement links TRBV5-1 to TRBJ2-4, with 7 nucleotides matching TRBD2. There are 17 residues in the CDR3. The germline V gene has CDR1 SGHRS and CDR2 YFSETQ. With V trimmed by 0 bases and J by 0 bases, 6 bases remained unmatched.

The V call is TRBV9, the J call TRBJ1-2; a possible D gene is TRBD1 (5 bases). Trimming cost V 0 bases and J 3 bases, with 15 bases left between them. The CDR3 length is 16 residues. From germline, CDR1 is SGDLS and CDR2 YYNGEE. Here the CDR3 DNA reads TGTGCCAGCAGCGTAGCTATCTCAGGGTGGGACTATGGCTACACCTTC. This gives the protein CASSVAISGWDYGYTF.

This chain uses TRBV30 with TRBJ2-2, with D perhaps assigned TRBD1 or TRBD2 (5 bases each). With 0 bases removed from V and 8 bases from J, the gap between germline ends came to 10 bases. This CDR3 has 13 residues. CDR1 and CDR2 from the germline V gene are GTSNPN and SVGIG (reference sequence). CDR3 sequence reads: CAWSVWGRGELFF. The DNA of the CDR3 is TGTGCCTGGAGTGTTTGGGGACGGGGGGAGCTGTTTTTT.

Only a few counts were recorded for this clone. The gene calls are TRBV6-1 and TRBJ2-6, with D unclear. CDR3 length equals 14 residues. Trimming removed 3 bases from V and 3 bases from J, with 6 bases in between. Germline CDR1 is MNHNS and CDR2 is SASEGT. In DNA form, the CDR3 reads TGTGCCAGCAGTGATCCTGGTGGGGCCAACGTCCTGACTTTC. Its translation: CASSDPGGANVLTF.

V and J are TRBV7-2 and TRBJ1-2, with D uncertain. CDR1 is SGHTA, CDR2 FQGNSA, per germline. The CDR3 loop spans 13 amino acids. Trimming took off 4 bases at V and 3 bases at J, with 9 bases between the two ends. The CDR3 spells CASSSGNYYGYTF. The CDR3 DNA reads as TGTGCCAGCAGCTCGGGGAACTACTATGGCTACACCTTC.

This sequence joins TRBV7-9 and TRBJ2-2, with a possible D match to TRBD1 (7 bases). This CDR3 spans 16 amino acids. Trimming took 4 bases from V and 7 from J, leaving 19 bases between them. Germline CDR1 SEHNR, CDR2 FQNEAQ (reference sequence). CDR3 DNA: TGTGCCAGCAGCTCCCGGGCAGGGGGGATCGGCGGGGAGCTGTTTTTT. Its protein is CASSSRAGGIGGELFF.

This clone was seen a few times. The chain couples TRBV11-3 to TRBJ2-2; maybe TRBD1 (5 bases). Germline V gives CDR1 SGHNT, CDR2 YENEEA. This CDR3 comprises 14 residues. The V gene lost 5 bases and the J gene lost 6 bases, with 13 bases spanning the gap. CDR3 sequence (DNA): TGTGCCAGCAGCCCCAGGGTTGGGGCCGGGGAGCTGTTTTTT. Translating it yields CASSPRVGAGELFF. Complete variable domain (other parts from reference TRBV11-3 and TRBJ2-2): EAGVVQSPRYKIIEKKQPVAFWCNPISGHNTLYWYLQNLGQGPELLIRYENEEAVDDSQLPKDRFSAERLKGVDSTLKIQPAELGDSAVYLCASSPRVGAGELFFGEGSRLTVL.

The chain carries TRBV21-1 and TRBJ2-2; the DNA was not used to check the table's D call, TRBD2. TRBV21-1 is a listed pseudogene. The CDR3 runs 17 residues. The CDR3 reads CASSKNGGGLNTGELFF. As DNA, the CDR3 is TGTGCCAGCAGCAAAAATGGGGGGGGGCTTAACACCGGGGAGCTGTTTTTT.

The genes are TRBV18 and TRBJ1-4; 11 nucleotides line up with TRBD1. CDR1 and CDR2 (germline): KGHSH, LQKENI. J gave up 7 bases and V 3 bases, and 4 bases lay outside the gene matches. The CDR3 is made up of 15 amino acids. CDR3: CASSPGTGGSEKLFF. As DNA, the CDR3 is TGTGCCAGCTCACCGGGGACAGGGGGAAGTGAAAAACTGTTTTTT.

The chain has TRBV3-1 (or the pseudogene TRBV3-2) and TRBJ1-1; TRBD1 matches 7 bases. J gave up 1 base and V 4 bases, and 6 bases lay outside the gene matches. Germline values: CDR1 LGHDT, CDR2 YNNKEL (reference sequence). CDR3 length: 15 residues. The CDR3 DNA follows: TGTGCCAGCAGCCCAGGGGGGTATTGGAACACTGAAGCTTTCTTT. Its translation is CASSPGGYWNTEAFF.

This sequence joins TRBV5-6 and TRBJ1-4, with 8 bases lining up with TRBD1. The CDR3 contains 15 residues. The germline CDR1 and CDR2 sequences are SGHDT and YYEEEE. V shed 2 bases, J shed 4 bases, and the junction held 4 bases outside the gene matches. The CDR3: CASSLLTGVNEKLFF. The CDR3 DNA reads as TGTGCCAGCAGCTTATTGACAGGGGTTAATGAAAAACTGTTTTTT. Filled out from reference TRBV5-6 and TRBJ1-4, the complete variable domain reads DAGVTQSPTHLIKTRGQQVTLRCSPKSGHDTVSWYQQALGQGPQFIFQYYEEEERQRGNFPDRFSGHQFPNYSSELNVNALLLGDSALYLCASSLLTGVNEKLFFGSGTQLSVL.

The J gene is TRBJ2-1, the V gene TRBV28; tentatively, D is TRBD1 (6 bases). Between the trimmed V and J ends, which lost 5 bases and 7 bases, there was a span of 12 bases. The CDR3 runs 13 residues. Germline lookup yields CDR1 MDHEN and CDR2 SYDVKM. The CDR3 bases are TGTGCCAGCAGTCAGGGGAAACAGAATGAGCAGTTCTTC. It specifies CASSQGKQNEQFF.

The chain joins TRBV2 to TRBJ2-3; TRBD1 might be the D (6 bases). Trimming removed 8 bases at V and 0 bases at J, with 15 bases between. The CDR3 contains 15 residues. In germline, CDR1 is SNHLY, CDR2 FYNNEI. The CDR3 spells CASSPQTGSTDTQYF. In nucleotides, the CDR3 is TGTGCCAGCTCCCCTCAGACAGGTAGCACAGATACGCAGTATTTT.

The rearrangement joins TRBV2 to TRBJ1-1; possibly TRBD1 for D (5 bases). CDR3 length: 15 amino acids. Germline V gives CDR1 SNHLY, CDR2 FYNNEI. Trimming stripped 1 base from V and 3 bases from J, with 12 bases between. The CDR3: CASSEVSDSYTEAFF. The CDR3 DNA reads TGTGCCAGCAGTGAAGTGTCCGACAGCTACACTGAAGCTTTCTTT.

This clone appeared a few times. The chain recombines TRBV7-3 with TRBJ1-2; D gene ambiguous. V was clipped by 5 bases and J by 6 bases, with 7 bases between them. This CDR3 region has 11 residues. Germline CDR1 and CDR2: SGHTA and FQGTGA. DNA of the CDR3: TGTGCCAGCAGCAGGAAGGATGGCTACACCTTC. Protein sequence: CASSRKDGYTF.

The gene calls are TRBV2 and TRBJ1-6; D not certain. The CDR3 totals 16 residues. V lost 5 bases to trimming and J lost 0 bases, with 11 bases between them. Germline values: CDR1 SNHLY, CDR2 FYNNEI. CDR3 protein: CASSQKQSSYNSPLHF. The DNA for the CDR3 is TGTGCCAGCAGTCAAAAACAGAGCTCCTATAATTCACCCCTCCACTTT.

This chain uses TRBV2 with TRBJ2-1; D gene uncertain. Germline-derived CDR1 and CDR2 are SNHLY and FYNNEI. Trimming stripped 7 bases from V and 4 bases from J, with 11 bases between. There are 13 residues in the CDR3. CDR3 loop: CASMNRNYNEQFF. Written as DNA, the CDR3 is TGTGCCAGCATGAACCGGAATTACAATGAGCAGTTCTTC.

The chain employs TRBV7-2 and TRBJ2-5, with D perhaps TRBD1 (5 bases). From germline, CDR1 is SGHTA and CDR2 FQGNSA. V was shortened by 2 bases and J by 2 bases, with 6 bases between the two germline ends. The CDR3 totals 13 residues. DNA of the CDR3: TGTGCCAGCAGCTTACCAGGGCAAGAGACCCAGTACTTC. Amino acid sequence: CASSLPGQETQYF.

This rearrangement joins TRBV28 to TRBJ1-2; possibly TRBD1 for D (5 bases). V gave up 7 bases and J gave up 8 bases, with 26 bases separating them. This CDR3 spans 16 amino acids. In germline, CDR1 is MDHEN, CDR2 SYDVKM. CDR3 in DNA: TGTGCCAGCAAAATCGGGGCGGCGTCTCTGTTTGGGGGCTACACCTTC. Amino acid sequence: CASKIGAASLFGGYTF.

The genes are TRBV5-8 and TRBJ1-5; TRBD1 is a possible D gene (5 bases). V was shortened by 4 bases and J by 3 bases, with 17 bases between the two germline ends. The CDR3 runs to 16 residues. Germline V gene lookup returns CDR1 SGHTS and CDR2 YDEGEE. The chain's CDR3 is CASSPARRGLNQPQHF. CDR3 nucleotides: TGTGCCAGCAGCCCTGCGCGAAGGGGCCTCAATCAGCCCCAGCATTTT.

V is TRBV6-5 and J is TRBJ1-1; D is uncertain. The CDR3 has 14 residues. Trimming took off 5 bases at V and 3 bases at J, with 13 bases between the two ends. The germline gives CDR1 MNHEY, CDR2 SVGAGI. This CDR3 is CASSPHGGYTEAFF. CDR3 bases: TGTGCCAGCAGTCCTCACGGAGGTTACACTGAAGCTTTCTTT.

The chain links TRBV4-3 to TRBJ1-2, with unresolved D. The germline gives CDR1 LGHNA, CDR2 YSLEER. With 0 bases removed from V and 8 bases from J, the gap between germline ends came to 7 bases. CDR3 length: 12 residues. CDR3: CASSQDAWGYTF. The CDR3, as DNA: TGCGCCAGCAGCCAAGACGCTTGGGGCTACACCTTC.